The rows below give T cell receptor beta chains drawn from one sample of a study of blood T cells in healthy people across ages. From the 5' RACE reads, TCRdb called clonotypes with MiXCR, one entry per CDR3 protein. The table includes 790,000 or so distinct CDR3 sequences, 45% to 70% detected once. The specimen sequenced was blood. The origin of the receptors is a man aged 40-49 years in good health. CDR3s include the opening cysteine and the closing phenylalanine or tryptophan. D genes are given only for firm matches. Some rows mark clone size as missing; the rest say once, few, many or name a class of expanded clone.

TRBJ2-5 | few | - | TRBV21-1 | TGTGCCAGCACCGGTCCCGCCGGGCCGGGAAACGAGACCCAGTACTTC | CASTGPAGPGNETQYF
TRBJ2-3 | - | - | TRBV12-3/TRBV12-4 | TGTGCCAGCAGCCCGGGGGGCGACACAGATACGCAGTATTTT | CASSPGGDTDTQYF
TRBJ2-3 | few | - | TRBV9 | TGTGCCAGCAGCGCCCAGGGACGGGCCGCCACAGATACGCAGTATTTT | CASSAQGRAATDTQYF
TRBJ2-1 | - | TRBD1 | TRBV18 | TGTGCCAGCTCAGCCCCGGGACAGGGGAAGATTGATGAGCAGTTCTTC | CASSAPGQGKIDEQFF
TRBJ2-1 | once | - | TRBV3-1 | TGTGCCAGCAGCCAAGTTAAAAATGAGCAGTTCTTC | CASSQVKNEQFF
TRBJ2-1 | - | - | TRBV14 | TGTGCCAGCAGCCAAGAGGTCGGGGTGTCCTACAATGAGCAGTTCTTC | CASSQEVGVSYNEQFF
TRBJ1-2 | few | - | TRBV7-3 | TGTGCCAGCAGCTTAATTGGGGGGAATGGCTACACCTTC | CASSLIGGNGYTF
TRBJ2-1 | - | - | TRBV12-3/TRBV12-4 | TGTGCCAGCGGCAGGGGCCCCTACAATGAGCAGTTCTTC | CASGRGPYNEQFF
TRBJ2-1 | few | - | TRBV5-1 | TGCGCCAGCAGCTTGGGCTCTAGCGTCAATGAGCAGTTCTTC | CASSLGSSVNEQFF
TRBJ2-3 | - | - | TRBV7-2 | TGTGCCAGCAGCCCATACAGGTCCAGACTGACAGATACGCAGTATTTT | CASSPYRSRLTDTQYF
TRBJ1-2 | few | TRBD1 | TRBV29-1 | TGCAGCGCGCGACAGGGGCTATTAGGTGGCTACACCTTC | CSARQGLLGGYTF
TRBJ2-2 | - | - | TRBV20-1 | TGCAGTGCTAGAGATGTGGGTTCCGGGGAGCTGTTTTTT | CSARDVGSGELFF
TRBJ2-1 | - | - | TRBV6-5 | TGTGCCAGCAGTTACTCGATGGGGGGCCAGTTCTTC | CASSYSMGGQFF